These T cell receptor beta chains were read from a single sample in a study of Graves' ophthalmopathy and Graves' hyperthyroidism. TCRdb itself ran the multiplex PCR reads through MiXCR, one entry per CDR3 protein. Seen here are roughly 500,000 distinct CDR3 sequences, approximately 15% observed once, and the top ten hold 8% to 10%. Source material: blood. These TCRs come from a woman aged 25-40 years with Graves' ophthalmopathy. The CDR3 runs from the conserved cysteine through the conserved F or W. The order of the fields is clone size, V gene, D gene, J gene, CDR3 DNA, CDR3 protein. The D gene is left open where the match is weak. Where a row states a size, it is once, few, many or the class of an expanded clone; other rows omit it.

size: many; V: TRBV28; D: -; J: TRBJ1-2; DNA: TGTGCCAGCAGGCCACTGAACCCTTATGGCTACACCTTC; CDR3: CASRPLNPYGYTF
size: few; V: TRBV30; D: -; J: TRBJ2-2; DNA: TGTGCCTGGCGGGGGCCTGAACGGGTTGCCGGGGAGCTGTTTTTT; CDR3: CAWRGPERVAGELFF
size: many; V: TRBV6-1; D: -; J: TRBJ1-1; DNA: TGTGCCAGCAGTGAAGGAGCGGCCGGGGAGACTGAAGCTTTCTTT; CDR3: CASSEGAAGETEAFF
size: many; V: TRBV5-1; D: TRBD1; J: TRBJ1-2; DNA: TGCGCCAGCAGCAAGGGACAGGGCTTCTATGGCTACACCTTC; CDR3: CASSKGQGFYGYTF
size: -; V: TRBV30; D: -; J: TRBJ1-1; DNA: TGTGCCTGGAGTGCCTCAAGGTGGAACACTGAAGCTTTCTTT; CDR3: CAWSASRWNTEAFF
size: many; V: TRBV6-1; D: -; J: TRBJ1-5; DNA: TGTGCCAGTCAAGGTTATAGCAATCAGCCCCAGCATTTT; CDR3: CASQGYSNQPQHF
size: many; V: TRBV28; D: -; J: TRBJ1-1; DNA: TGTGCCAGCAGTTTTCGACACTCGAACACTGAAGCTTTCTTT; CDR3: CASSFRHSNTEAFF
size: many; V: TRBV10-1; D: -; J: TRBJ2-7; DNA: TGCGCCAGCAGTGAATTTGGGAGCTACCCGCCCGAGCAGTACTTC; CDR3: CASSEFGSYPPEQYF
size: many; V: TRBV10-1; D: TRBD1; J: TRBJ1-6; DNA: TGCGCCAGCAGACCCGGACAGGACAATTCACCCCTCCACTTT; CDR3: CASRPGQDNSPLHF
size: many; V: TRBV15; D: -; J: TRBJ1-1; DNA: TGTGCCACCAGCGGTGGGACCGCGCCTGAAGCTTTCTTT; CDR3: CATSGGTAPEAFF
size: many; V: TRBV12-3/TRBV12-4; D: TRBD2; J: TRBJ2-5; DNA: TGTGCCAGCAGTCCTTGGGGGGGTCCACAAGAGACCCAGTACTTC; CDR3: CASSPWGGPQETQYF
size: many; V: TRBV29-1; D: -; J: TRBJ2-7; DNA: TGCAGCGTTGAAGGACAGAACTACGAGCAGTACTTC; CDR3: CSVEGQNYEQYF
size: many; V: TRBV20-1; D: -; J: TRBJ1-1; DNA: TGCAGTGCTGTAGCGGGTTTGAACACTGAAGCTTTCTTT; CDR3: CSAVAGLNTEAFF
size: many; V: TRBV20-1; D: TRBD1; J: TRBJ2-7; DNA: TGCAGTGCTAGAGGCCGGGACAGGGGTACCCCCTACGAGCAGTACTTC; CDR3: CSARGRDRGTPYEQYF
size: -; V: TRBV28; D: -; J: TRBJ2-5; DNA: TGTGCCAGCAGTTTGCCGAAACAAGAGACCCAGTACTTC; CDR3: CASSLPKQETQYF
size: -; V: TRBV30; D: -; J: TRBJ2-7; DNA: TGTGCCTGGAAGAACAGGGACGAGCAGTACTTC; CDR3: CAWKNRDEQYF
size: many; V: TRBV7-9; D: TRBD2; J: TRBJ2-2; DNA: TGTGCCAGCAGCTCCAGCGGGGGCCGCACCGGGGAGCTGTTTTTT; CDR3: CASSSSGGRTGELFF
size: many; V: TRBV12-3/TRBV12-4; D: TRBD1; J: TRBJ1-1; DNA: TGTGCCAGCAGTTTAGTAGGCCAGGGGGCCGCTAAGAACACTGAAGCTTTCTTT; CDR3: CASSLVGQGAAKNTEAFF
size: many; V: TRBV6-5; D: -; J: TRBJ2-7; DNA: TGTGCCAGCAAGAATACCGTCGGCGAGCAGTACTTC; CDR3: CASKNTVGEQYF
size: many; V: TRBV15; D: -; J: TRBJ2-5; DNA: TGTGCCACCAGCAGAGATCGGCCAGGGAGACAAGAGACCCAGTACTTC; CDR3: CATSRDRPGRQETQYF
size: many; V: TRBV6-2/TRBV6-3; D: -; J: TRBJ1-1; DNA: TGTGCCAGCACTTACTCCAACTCGGGGCTGCTCCAGAACACTGAAGCTTTCTTT; CDR3: CASTYSNSGLLQNTEAFF
size: many; V: TRBV6-5; D: -; J: TRBJ2-7; DNA: TGTGCCAGCAGTTACTCGACCGCAGGTCCCTACGAGCAGTACTTC; CDR3: CASSYSTAGPYEQYF
size: -; V: TRBV12-3/TRBV12-4; D: TRBD2; J: TRBJ2-7; DNA: TGTGCCAGCAGAGCTAGCGGGGGGTTCTACGAGCAGTACTTC; CDR3: CASRASGGFYEQYF
size: many; V: TRBV20-1; D: -; J: TRBJ2-5; DNA: TGCAGTGCCCCCCAGCGGGCGGGTACCCAGTACTTC; CDR3: CSAPQRAGTQYF
size: -; V: TRBV7-9; D: TRBD2; J: TRBJ2-5; DNA: TGTGCCAGCAGCCACGACTGGGCCTTGCGGGGGGAGACCAAGTACTTC; CDR3: CASSHDWALRGETKYF
size: -; V: TRBV29-1; D: -; J: TRBJ2-5; DNA: TGCAGCGTTGGAGGGAACCAAGAGACCCAGTACTTC; CDR3: CSVGGNQETQYF
size: few; V: TRBV29-1; D: -; J: TRBJ2-7; DNA: TGCAGCGTTGAAGAGGGGGGATCCTACGAGCAGTACTTC; CDR3: CSVEEGGSYEQYF
size: many; V: TRBV3-1; D: TRBD1; J: TRBJ1-6; DNA: TGTGCCAGCAGCATCAGGACAGGGGCCAATTCACCCCTCCACTTT; CDR3: CASSIRTGANSPLHF
size: many; V: TRBV5-5; D: -; J: TRBJ2-5; DNA: TGTGCCAGCAGCTCGCCCGTTTGCTTTGGGACCCAGTACTTC; CDR3: CASSSPVCFGTQYF
size: many; V: TRBV2; D: -; J: TRBJ2-7; DNA: TGTGCCAGCCTACAGGGAACCTACGAGCAGTACTTC; CDR3: CASLQGTYEQYF
size: -; V: TRBV3-1; D: TRBD1; J: TRBJ1-1; DNA: TGTGCCAGCAGCCACTGGGACAGGCCGAACACTGAAGCTTTCTTT; CDR3: CASSHWDRPNTEAFF